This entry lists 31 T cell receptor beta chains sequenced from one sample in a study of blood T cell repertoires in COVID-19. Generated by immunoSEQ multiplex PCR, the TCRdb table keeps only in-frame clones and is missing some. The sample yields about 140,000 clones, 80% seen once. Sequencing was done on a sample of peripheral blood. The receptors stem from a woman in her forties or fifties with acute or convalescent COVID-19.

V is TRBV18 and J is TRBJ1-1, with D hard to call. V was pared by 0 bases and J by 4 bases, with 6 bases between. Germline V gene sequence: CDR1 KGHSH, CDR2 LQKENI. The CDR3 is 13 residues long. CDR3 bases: TGTGCCAGCTCACCACCGGCGGGCACTGAAGCTTTCTTT. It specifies CASSPPAGTEAFF.

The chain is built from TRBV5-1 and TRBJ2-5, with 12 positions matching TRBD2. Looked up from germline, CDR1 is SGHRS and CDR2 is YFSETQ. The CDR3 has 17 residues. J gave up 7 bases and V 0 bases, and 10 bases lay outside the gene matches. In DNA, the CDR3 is TGCGCCAGCAGCTTGGGGGAGACTAGCGGGGGAACGGGGACCCAGTACTTC. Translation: CASSLGETSGGTGTQYF.

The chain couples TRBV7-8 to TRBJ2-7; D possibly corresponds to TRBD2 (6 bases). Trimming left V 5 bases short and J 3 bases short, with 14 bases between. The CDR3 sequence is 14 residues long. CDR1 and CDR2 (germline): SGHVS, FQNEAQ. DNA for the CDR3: TGTGCCAGCAGCCCGGGGAGGTTCAGCTACGAGCAGTACTTC. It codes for CASSPGRFSYEQYF. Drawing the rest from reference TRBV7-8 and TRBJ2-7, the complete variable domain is GAGVSQSPRYKVAKRGQDVALRCDPISGHVSLFWYQQALGQGPEFLTYFQNEAQLDKSGLPSDRFFAERPEGSVSTLKIQRTQQEDSAVYLCASSPGRFSYEQYFGPGTRLTVT.

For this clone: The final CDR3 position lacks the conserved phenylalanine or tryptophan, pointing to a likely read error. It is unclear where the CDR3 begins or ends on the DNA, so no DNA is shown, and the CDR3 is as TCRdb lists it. CDR3 loop: CSAREVEGVLY. V usage is TRBV20-1 and J usage is TRBJ1-1; the table names TRBD1, a call not compared with the DNA. A total of 11 residues make up the CDR3, ends included. The germline V gene has CDR1 DFQATT and CDR2 SNEGSKA (reference sequence).

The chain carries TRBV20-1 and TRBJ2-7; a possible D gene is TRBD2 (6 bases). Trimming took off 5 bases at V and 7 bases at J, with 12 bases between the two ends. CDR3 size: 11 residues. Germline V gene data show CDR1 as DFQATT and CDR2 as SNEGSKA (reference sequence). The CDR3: CSAGSGSEQYF. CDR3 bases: TGCAGTGCTGGATCCGGGAGTGAGCAGTACTTC.

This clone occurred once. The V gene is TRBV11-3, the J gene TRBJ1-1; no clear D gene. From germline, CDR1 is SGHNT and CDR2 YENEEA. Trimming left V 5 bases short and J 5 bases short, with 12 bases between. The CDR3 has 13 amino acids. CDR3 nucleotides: TGTGCCAGCAGCGACACCCCGGGGACTGAAGCTTTCTTT. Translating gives CASSDTPGTEAFF.

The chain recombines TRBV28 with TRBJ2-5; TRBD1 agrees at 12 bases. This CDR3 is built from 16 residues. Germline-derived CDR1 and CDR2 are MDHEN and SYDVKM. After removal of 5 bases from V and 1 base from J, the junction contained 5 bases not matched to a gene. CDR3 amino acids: CASSTGQGALQETQYF. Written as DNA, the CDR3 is TGTGCCAGCAGTACGGGACAGGGGGCTCTCCAAGAGACCCAGTACTTC. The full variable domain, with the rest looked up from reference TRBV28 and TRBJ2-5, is DVKVTQSSRYLVKRTGEKVFLECVQDMDHENMFWYRQDPGLGLRLIYFSYDVKMKEKGDIPEGYSVSREKKERFSLILESASTNQTSMYLCASSTGQGALQETQYFGPGTRLLVL.

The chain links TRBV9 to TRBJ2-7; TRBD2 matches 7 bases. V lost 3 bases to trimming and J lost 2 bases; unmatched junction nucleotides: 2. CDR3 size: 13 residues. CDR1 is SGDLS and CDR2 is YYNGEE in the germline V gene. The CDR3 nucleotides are TGTGCCAGCAGCGACGGGACTACCTACGAGCAGTACTTC. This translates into CASSDGTTYEQYF.

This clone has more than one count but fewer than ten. CDR3 in amino acids: CASSDSGTNEQFF. The CDR3 DNA reads as TGTGCCAGCAGTGACTCTGGCACCAATGAGCAGTTCTTC. The chain carries TRBV6-4 and TRBJ2-1; D not certain. The CDR3 totals 13 residues. V was cut by 0 bases and J by 6 bases, with 6 bases left in between. Germline CDR1 is MRHNA and CDR2 is SNTAGT.

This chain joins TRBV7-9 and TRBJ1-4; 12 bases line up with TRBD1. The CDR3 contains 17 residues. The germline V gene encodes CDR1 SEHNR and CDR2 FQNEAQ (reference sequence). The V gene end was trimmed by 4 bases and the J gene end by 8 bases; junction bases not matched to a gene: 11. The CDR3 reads CASSSFPGTGGEEKLFF. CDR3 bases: TGTGCCAGCAGCTCGTTCCCCGGGACAGGGGGCGAGGAAAAACTGTTTTTT.

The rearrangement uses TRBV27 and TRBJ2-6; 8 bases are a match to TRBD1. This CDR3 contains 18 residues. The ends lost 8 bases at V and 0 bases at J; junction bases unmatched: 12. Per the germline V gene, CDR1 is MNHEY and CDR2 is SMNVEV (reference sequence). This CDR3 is CASGYSGTGVSGANVLTF. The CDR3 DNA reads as TGTGCCAGCGGTTATTCCGGGACAGGAGTCTCTGGGGCCAACGTCCTGACTTTC.

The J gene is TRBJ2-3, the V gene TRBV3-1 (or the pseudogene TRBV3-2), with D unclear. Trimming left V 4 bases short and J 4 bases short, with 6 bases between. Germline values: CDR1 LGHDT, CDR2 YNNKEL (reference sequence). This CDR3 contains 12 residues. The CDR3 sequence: CASSPSSDTQYF. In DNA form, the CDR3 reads TGTGCCAGCAGCCCTTCTTCAGATACGCAGTATTTT.

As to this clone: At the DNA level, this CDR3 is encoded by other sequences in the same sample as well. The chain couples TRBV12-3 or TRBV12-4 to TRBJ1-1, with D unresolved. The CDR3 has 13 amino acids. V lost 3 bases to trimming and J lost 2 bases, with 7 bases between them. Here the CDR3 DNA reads TGTGCCAGCAGTTTTTCAGTCAACACTGAAGCTTTCTTT. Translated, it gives CASSFSVNTEAFF.

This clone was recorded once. The CDR3 protein is CASSWTSGTYTDTQYF. Written as DNA, the CDR3 is TGCGCCAGCAGCTGGACTAGCGGGACTTACACAGATACGCAGTATTTT. The genes are TRBV5-1 and TRBJ2-3; 12 bases map to TRBD2. Trimming took 3 bases from V and 2 from J; bases not matched to a gene: 4. Germline V CDR1 and CDR2: SGHRS, YFSETQ. CDR3 length equals 16 residues.

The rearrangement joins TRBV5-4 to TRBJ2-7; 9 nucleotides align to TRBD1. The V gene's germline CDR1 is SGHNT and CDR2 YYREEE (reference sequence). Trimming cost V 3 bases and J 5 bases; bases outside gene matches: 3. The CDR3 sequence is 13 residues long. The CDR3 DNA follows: TGTGCCAGCAGCTCTACAGGGGGCGACGAGCAGTACTTC. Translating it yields CASSSTGGDEQYF.

The DNA of the CDR3 is TGTGCCAGCAGTGAAGGGACAGAGTATCGGCCCCAGCATTTT. Translation gives CASSEGTEYRPQHF. The rearrangement uses TRBV2 and TRBJ1-5, with D possibly matching TRBD1 (6 bases). Germline V gene data show CDR1 as SNHLY and CDR2 as FYNNEI. This CDR3 region has 14 residues. V was shortened by 1 base and J by 9 bases, with 13 bases between the two germline ends.

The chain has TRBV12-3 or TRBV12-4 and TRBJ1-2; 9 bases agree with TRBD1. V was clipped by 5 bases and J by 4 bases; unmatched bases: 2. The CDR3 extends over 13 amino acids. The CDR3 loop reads CASSPGQGYGYTF. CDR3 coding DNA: TGTGCCAGCAGTCCGGGACAGGGCTATGGCTACACCTTC.

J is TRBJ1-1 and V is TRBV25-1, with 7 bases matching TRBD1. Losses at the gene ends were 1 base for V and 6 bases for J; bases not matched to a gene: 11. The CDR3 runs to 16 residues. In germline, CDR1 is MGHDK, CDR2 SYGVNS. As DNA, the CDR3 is TGTGCCAGCAGTGAATTTAAGGGGGCGGGTTTGGCTGAAGCTTTCTTT. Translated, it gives CASSEFKGAGLAEAFF.

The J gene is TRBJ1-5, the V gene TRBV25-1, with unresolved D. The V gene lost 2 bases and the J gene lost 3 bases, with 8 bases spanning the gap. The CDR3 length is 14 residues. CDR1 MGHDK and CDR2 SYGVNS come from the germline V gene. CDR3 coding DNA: TGTGCCAGCAGTGAAGAGGGTTACAATCAGCCCCAGCATTTT. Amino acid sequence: CASSEEGYNQPQHF.

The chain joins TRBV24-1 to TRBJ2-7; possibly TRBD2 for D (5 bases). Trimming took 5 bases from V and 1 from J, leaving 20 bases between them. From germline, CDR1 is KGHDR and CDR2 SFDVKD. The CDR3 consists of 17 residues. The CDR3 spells CATSVREYWTGSYEQYF. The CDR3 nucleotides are TGTGCCACCAGTGTCCGAGAGTATTGGACGGGGTCCTACGAGCAGTACTTC.

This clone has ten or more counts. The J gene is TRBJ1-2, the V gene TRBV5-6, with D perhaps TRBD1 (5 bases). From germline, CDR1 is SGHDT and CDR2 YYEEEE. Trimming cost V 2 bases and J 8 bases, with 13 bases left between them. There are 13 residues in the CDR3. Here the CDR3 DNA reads TGTGCCAGCAGCTTTGACCTGGGGCAGGGCTACACCTTC. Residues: CASSFDLGQGYTF.

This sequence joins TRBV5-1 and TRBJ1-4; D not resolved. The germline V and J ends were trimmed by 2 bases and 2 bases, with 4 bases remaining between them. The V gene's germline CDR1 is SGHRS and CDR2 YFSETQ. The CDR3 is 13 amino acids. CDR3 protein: CASSFNTNEKLFF. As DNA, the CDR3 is TGCGCCAGCAGCTTTAATACTAATGAAAAACTGTTTTTT.

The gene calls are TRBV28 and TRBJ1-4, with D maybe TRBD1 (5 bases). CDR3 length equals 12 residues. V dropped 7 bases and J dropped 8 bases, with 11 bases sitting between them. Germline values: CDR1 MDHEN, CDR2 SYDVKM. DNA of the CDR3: TGTGCCAGCACCCAGGGAGGGGAAAAACTGTTTTTT. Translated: CASTQGGEKLFF.

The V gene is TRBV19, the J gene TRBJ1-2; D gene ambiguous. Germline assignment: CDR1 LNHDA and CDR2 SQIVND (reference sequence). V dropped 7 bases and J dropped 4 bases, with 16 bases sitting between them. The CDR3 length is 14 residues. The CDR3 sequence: CASTLERMGYGYTF. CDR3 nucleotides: TGTGCCAGTACCTTGGAGCGGATGGGCTATGGCTACACCTTC.

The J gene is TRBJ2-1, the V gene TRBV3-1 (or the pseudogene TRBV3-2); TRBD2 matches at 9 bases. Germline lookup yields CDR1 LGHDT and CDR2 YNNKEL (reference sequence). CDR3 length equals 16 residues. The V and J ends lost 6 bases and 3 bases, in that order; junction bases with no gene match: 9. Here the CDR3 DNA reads TGTGCCAGCAGTCACTCGACTAGCGGACTCTACAATGAGCAGTTCTTC. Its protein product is CASSHSTSGLYNEQFF.

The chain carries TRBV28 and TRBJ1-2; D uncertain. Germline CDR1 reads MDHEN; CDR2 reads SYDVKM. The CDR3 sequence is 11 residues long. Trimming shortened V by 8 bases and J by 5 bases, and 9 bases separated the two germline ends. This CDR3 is CASQEAYGYTF. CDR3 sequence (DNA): TGTGCCAGCCAGGAAGCTTATGGCTACACCTTC.

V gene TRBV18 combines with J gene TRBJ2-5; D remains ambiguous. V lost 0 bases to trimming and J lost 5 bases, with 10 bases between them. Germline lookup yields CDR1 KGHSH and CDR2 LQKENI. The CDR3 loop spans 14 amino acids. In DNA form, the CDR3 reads TGTGCCAGCTCACCACCCCCCCTCCGTGAGACCCAGTACTTC. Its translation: CASSPPPLRETQYF. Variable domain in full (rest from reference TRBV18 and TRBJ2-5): NAGVMQNPRHLVRRRGQEARLRCSPMKGHSHVYWYRQLPEEGLKFMVYLQKENIIDESGMPKERFSAEFPKEGPSILRIQQVVRGDSAAYFCASSPPPLRETQYFGPGTRLLVL.

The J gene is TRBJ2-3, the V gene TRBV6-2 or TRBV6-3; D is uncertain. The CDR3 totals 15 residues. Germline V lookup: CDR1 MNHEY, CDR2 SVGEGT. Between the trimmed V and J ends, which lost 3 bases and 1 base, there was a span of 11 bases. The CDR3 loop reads CASSYDRVRTDTQYF. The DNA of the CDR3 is TGTGCCAGCAGTTATGATCGGGTGCGCACAGATACGCAGTATTTT.

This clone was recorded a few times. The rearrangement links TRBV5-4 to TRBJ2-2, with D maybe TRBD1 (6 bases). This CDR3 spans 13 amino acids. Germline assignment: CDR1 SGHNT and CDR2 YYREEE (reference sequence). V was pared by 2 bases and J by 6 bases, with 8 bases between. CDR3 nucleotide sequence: TGTGCCAGCAGCTTACAGGGCGCCGGGGAGCTGTTTTTT. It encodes CASSLQGAGELFF. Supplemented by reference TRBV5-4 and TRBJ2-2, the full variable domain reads ETGVTQSPTHLIKTRGQQVTLRCSSQSGHNTVSWYQQALGQGPQFIFQYYREEENGRGNFPPRFSGLQFPNYSSELNVNALELDDSALYLCASSLQGAGELFFGEGSRLTVL.

The CDR3 spells CARGDNYEQYF. The DNA for the CDR3 is TGTGCCAGGGGGGACAATTACGAGCAGTACTTC. V gene TRBV19 combines with J gene TRBJ2-7; possibly TRBD1 for D (6 bases). Germline V gene sequence: CDR1 LNHDA, CDR2 SQIVND (reference sequence). The CDR3 has 11 residues. Trimming took off 9 bases at V and 4 bases at J, with 10 bases between the two ends.

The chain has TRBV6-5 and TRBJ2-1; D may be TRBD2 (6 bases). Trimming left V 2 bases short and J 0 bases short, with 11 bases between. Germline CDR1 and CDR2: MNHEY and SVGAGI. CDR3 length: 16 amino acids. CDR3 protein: CASSYGAGSSYNEQFF. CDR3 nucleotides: TGTGCCAGCAGTTACGGGGCGGGGAGCTCCTACAATGAGCAGTTCTTC.